This T cell receptor beta chain was sequenced for a study of blood T cell repertoires in COVID-19. CDR3 length: 14 residues. Trimming cost V 7 bases and J 9 bases, with 19 bases left between them. CDR1 is SNHLY and CDR2 is FYNNEI in the germline V gene. Sequencing was performed with immunoSEQ multiplex PCR; in TCRdb, only in-frame clones are kept and a portion is missing. The sample has over 150,000 clones; about 80% are singletons. The V and J genes are TRBV2 and TRBJ1-5; no reliable D call. The source material was peripheral blood. The receptor's source is a woman aged 55-70 years with acute or convalescent COVID-19. The CDR3 loop reads CASIREAGLSPQHF. For the CDR3, the DNA is TGTGCCAGCATTCGGGAGGCAGGTCTGTCGCCCCAGCATTTT.